The text below deals with one TCR beta chain. Germline V lookup: CDR1 MNHNS, CDR2 SASEGT. The CDR3 is 14 amino acids. The germline V and J ends were trimmed by 0 bases and 2 bases, with 5 bases remaining between them. This record belongs to a study of blood T cell repertoires in COVID-19. Sequenced by immunoSEQ multiplex PCR; TCRdb stores in-frame clones only, minus some. The sample records roughly 340,000 clones, about 90% being singletons. This chain connects TRBV6-1 to TRBJ2-1; D ambiguous. What was sequenced was peripheral blood. This clonotype was obtained from a woman younger than 35 who had recovered from COVID-19. DNA of the CDR3: TGTGCCAGCAGTGAAGCACAGACCTACAATGAGCAGTTCTTC. Encoded protein: CASSEAQTYNEQFF.